This T cell receptor beta chain appears in the sequencing data of a study of identical twins (dated by TCRdb to the mid-2010s). About the full investigation: To test whether fetal clonotypes persist, the study used deep sequencing on TCR alpha and beta repertoires from monozygotic twins, unrelated adults of various ages, and cord blood. To rule out contamination, replicate twin experiments were performed at different times with different library preparation protocols. Broader findings and caveats from the paper: In monozygotic twins, out-of-frame TCR alpha sharing was systematically underestimated by recombination models, although the models agreed with sharing between unrelated individuals. Excess twin sharing in beta out-of-frame sequences was weaker because fewer shared sequences lowered the signal-to-noise ratio. Compared with coincidental sharing between unrelated individuals, out-of-frame TCR alpha sequences shared between twins showed an excess of sequences with low generation probability. Zero-insertion analyses could be partly confounded by invariant T cells such as MAIT and iNKT, although diverse VJ usage argued against such confounding for most clonotypes. Fewer insertions were carried by abundant cord blood beta clonotypes, a similar but weaker trend appeared in young adult naive repertoires, and no such trend appeared in memory repertoires. Because the same donors could not be followed over many years, the conclusions depended on cross-sectional statistical analysis.

In this sample, this clonotype turned up many times. The clone's antigen remains unknown. The sample holds no much larger clone one base away, and base qualities are not on file. Via the germline V gene, CDR1 is MDHEN and CDR2 SYDVKM. For this chain, trimming is 6 bases at the V end and 2 bases at the J end, and the number of junction bases without a gene match is 4. Including the terminal cysteine and phenylalanine, the CDR3 comprises 14 residues. Of the read, only the CDR3 DNA is kept; its 42 bases are in frame from base 1. All donors were healthy Caucasians. The twin cohort comprised three pairs of female monozygotic twins, all aged roughly 18 to 30 years. The RNA used for TCR libraries was isolated from peripheral blood mononuclear cells. The library came from 5' RACE. The sequencer listed for this sample is Illumina HiSeq 2000. Template switching introduced a universal primer binding site; the final cDNA contained a unique molecular identifier, enabling accurate counting of TCR cDNA molecules. Specific primers in the conserved constant-segment region were used to synthesize first-strand cDNA for the TCR alpha and beta chains. To control for contamination, every cDNA library was double barcoded, receiving both a SMART-Mk sample barcode and Illumina barcodes. TruSeq adapter sequences along with Illumina sample barcodes were introduced in two successive PCR steps. Sequencing of the TCR alpha and beta cDNA libraries was done on the Illumina HiSeq platform using custom primers. On the authors' methods: Raw reads were processed with MiGEC to extract unique molecular identifiers, and MiXCR was used to determine CDR3 positions. Recombination models were inferred per individual with the repgenHMM and IGoR tools using an EM algorithm. The tcR package in R was used for shared clonotype analysis, with sharing normalized by the product of cloneset sizes. To study raw recombination free of thymic and clonal selection effects, out-of-frame nonproductive sequences were analyzed. TCRdb trimmed the raw reads at Q25, called clones with MiXCR and kept productive beta chains. Records with the same CDR3 protein are collapsed into one entry carrying the most frequent genes and DNA. The V and J calls reflect TCRdb's pipeline rather than the authors' work. This sample has hundreds of thousands of distinct CDR3 sequences in its table, and less than 10% of those were observed once. More than 0.75% of the sample is taken by the ten largest.

The same sample was also used in a study of yellow fever vaccine responses in identical twins. The second study also describes: The T cell response to vaccination in identical twins was reported by the authors to appear partly convergent and partly personalized. The study precisely tracked vaccine-responding T cell clones in identical twins.

The sequenced material came from PBMCs. This TCR was sampled from a woman under 30 in good health. The V gene is TRBV28 and the J gene is TRBJ2-7, with TRBD1 matching 10 junction bases. The DNA is TGTGCCAGCAGGGGACAGGGGAAAACCTACGAGCAGTACTTC. This yields the protein CASRGQGKTYEQYF.